This T cell receptor beta chain was profiled in a study of cytomegalovirus exposure and HLA in healthy donors (dated by TCRdb to 2017 to 2019). Context from the whole study: An earlier analysis of roughly 610 of the donors reported over 250 Gb of sequence data and roughly 120 million unique TCR beta sequences obtained from 180 million or so T cells. Approximately 300 gigabases of sequencing data and approximately 91 million unique TCR sequences made up an early release that covered roughly 670 HLA-typed donors. Of the roughly 390 genotyped donors, 65% to 90% were placed in the genetic ancestry cluster associated with self-reported Caucasian donors. The study aimed to test whether cataloging public T cell receptors could reveal signatures of past pathogen exposure. The study profiled the T cell repertoires of about 720 subjects by immunosequencing and related them to cytomegalovirus serostatus. Besides the first cohort of around 670 subjects, a separate validation cohort made up of roughly 130 different subjects was used. High-throughput TCR immunosequencing, statistical association of individual TCRs with disease status, and machine learning were combined to predict cytomegalovirus infection status. To study patterns of TCR occurrence, a later analysis re-analyzed previously published TCR beta repertoires from several hundred donors and added high-resolution HLA genotyping. The later analysis used no new phenotypic data to find candidate immune exposures, relying instead on TCR beta sequences and their occurrence across donors. An earlier analysis of 587 of the donors used high-throughput TCR beta sequencing to judge whether each TCR beta V gene segment behaved as functional or pseudogenic. Donor age, sex, ethnicity and CMV serostatus were compiled alongside the repertoire data. A later genetic analysis took genome-wide SNP genotypes for about three fifths of the 666 donors and used that subset as a discovery cohort. All discovery cohort repertoires had been generated using a single sequencing platform. HLA typing covered class I and class II loci at four-digit resolution. Typing coverage varied by locus: roughly 629-630 donors for A, B, C, DRB1 and DQB1; around 560 for DQA1; some 610 for DPA1; some 470 for DPB1. Several DR-DQ haplotypes were treated as single units for association and clustering because of strong linkage in the cohort. On average, about 240,000 unique TCR beta nucleotide sequences were sequenced per donor among several hundred genotyped donors of the cohort, with 15% to 20% of those sequences being non-productive. Overall study outcomes, separate from this receptor: A total of 150 to 200 TCR beta chains were listed by the study as associated with cytomegalovirus. In a later analysis, most CMV-associated TCR beta chains were found to appear HLA-restricted, with HLA associations seemingly driven largely by CMV exposure. The classifier was reported to diagnose cytomegalovirus status with high specificity and sensitivity in both the original cohort and the validation cohort. Broadly in line with IMGT annotations, most TCR beta V segments showed up in productive rearrangements about 87% or about 30% of the time in an earlier analysis of around 600 of the donors. Assigning TCR associations to individual alleles was difficult when HLA alleles, especially DR and DQ, strongly co-occurred. The earlier analysis of a few hundred of the donors excluded some 15 rarely observed V segments, including chromosome 9 orphons, because counts were too low. Presence/absence analyses assumed roughly uniform sequencing depth across donors, an assumption that may not hold. A further reported finding was that TCR beta sequences accurately predicted the HLA-A and HLA-B alleles for most subjects in the first cohort. A group of highly shared sequence variants was considered likely to be a technical artifact of the sequencing pipeline. Because some donors lacked HLA typing at each locus, the association tests relied only on the typed subset. Most TCR sequences were observed very rarely across donors, whereas some public TCRs were present in many individuals. In vitro tests confirmed that three of the cytomegalovirus-associated TCR beta chains recognize cytomegalovirus antigens. CMV serostatus was the only immune exposure information available for the cohort. Only TCR beta chains were sequenced in this cohort, and the absence of alpha or paired-chain data limited detectable features. A later analysis found that HLA-associated TCR beta chains were more clonally expanded and had lower generation probabilities than equally common non-associated chains. The authors suggested that the approach could potentially be extended to other disease states and immunological phenotypes. According to a later genetic analysis, donors in an Asian-associated ancestry cluster had fewer N-insertions in productive TCRs than the approximately 700-donor mean. According to a later analysis, parvovirus B19, influenza, CMV and Epstein-Barr virus appeared linked to several top co-occurrence clusters. At a false discovery rate of 0.05, a later analysis linked under 20,000 TCR beta sequences to specific HLA alleles. In a later analysis, the rate of TCR association differed among HLA loci, with DRB1 alleles having the most associated TCRs and HLA-C alleles having the fewest. In a later genetic analysis, a missense DCLRE1C variant was associated with V-gene and J-gene trimming of TCR beta chains, and the association was replicated in an independent cohort. The 87-base-pair reads could not distinguish some IMGT-functional V segments, including TRBV6-2 and TRBV6-3, so those segments were excluded. Linkage disequilibrium might explain the correlated functional status among segregating V segments, but an unknown experimental factor could not be excluded.

Library preparation used the immunoSEQ multiplex PCR assay. For the multiplex PCR, a mixture combining 60 forward primers for TCR Vbeta segments and 13 reverse primers for TCR Jbeta segments was used. A multiplex PCR assay on genomic DNA amplified the CDR3 region of rearranged TCR beta genes. The Illumina HiSeq System was used to sequence the amplified TCR beta libraries as 87-base-pair reads. The paper's processing steps were these. Across the 500 to 750 repertoires, a later analysis counted tens of millions of unique TCR beta chains, around 10 million of which were shared by at least two donors. Raw reads were error-corrected and collapsed into unique sequences by a nearest-neighbor algorithm in which closely related sequences were merged to remove PCR and sequencing errors. Alignment of CDR3 sequences to IMGT reference sequences was used to assign V, D and J gene segments. For a sequence to be retained, a match of at least six nucleotides was required to both a V gene segment and a J gene segment. Rearrangements were classified as productive when the CDR3 lacked stop codons and remained in frame with V and J, and all other rearrangements were classified as non-productive. Following IMGT convention, CDR3 was defined as the stretch from the second conserved V-encoded cysteine to the conserved J-encoded phenylalanine. The earlier analysis of approximately 590 of the donors excluded any sequence lacking an unambiguous match to a single V gene segment. In an earlier analysis of a few hundred of the donors, V segments were called functional above 56.7% productive rearrangements and were called segregating when the between-donor standard deviation exceeded 5%. To diagnose cytomegalovirus status from the catalog of TCR beta chain sequences, a statistical classification framework was built. A later analysis assigned V and J genes by comparing TCR nucleotide sequences with IMGT/GENE-DB human TR gene sequences. A later analysis assigned CDR3 sequences and most-parsimonious VDJ recombination scenarios with the TCRdist pipeline. A later analysis defined each TCR beta chain by its CDR3 amino acid sequence plus V-gene family, and excluded reads lacking a unique V-gene family. A later analysis removed 600 or so highly shared, low-generation-probability nucleotide sequences to deal with suspected cross-contamination and a sequencing artifact. In a later analysis, a clonal expansion index for each public chain was calculated from normalized within-repertoire ranks of inferred template counts. In a later analysis, generation probabilities were computed with a VDJ recombination model fitted to out-of-frame rearrangements, and the resulting probabilities were checked against IGoR. In a later analysis, hypergeometric tests were used to score TCR-TCR, TCR-HLA and TCR-CMV co-occurrence, with a repertoire-size bias correction applied to TCR pairs. To estimate false discovery rates, a later analysis permuted the HLA or CMV assignments 20 times. In a later analysis, co-occurring TCRs were grouped with DBSCAN, and TCRdist sequence similarity was added when clustering was performed within HLA-allele-positive subsets. Co-occurrence clustering excluded repertoires with fewer than 30,000 or more than 120,000 public chains, plus five with anomalous nucleotide sharing. Imported from immuneACCESS, the table was reduced by TCRdb to in-frame sequences with V and J called. These copies leave out some clones; in studies compared against another copy, an unresolved V gene accounts for under half, and the cause of the remainder is not known. V and J calls and clone size are those listed in that table; D and trimming were worked out from the DNA. This sample holds approximately 200,000 clones; approximately 80% were observed only once. The ten largest clones take up roughly a sixth of the sample.

The cohort comprised some 730 healthy bone marrow donors. At the time of sampling, every cohort member was nominally healthy, though immune exposures that went unrecorded were likely present. The donor was CMV seronegative and belonged to the group of 352 seronegative cohort members. A peripheral blood sample was collected from each donor, and TCR beta sequencing was performed on peripheral blood mononuclear cells. Genomic DNA extraction from the blood cell samples was performed with the Qiagen DNeasy Blood Extraction Kit. The V and J ends are trimmed by 1 base and 7 bases, leaving 12 bases between them. Taken from the germline V gene, the CDR1 and CDR2 loops are SGHRS and YFSETQ. From the cysteine through the phenylalanine, the CDR3 covers 15 amino acids. The sequence is cut down to CDR3 DNA, 45 bases in frame from base 1. As to this clone: Its antigen has not been determined. The input lacks base qualities; no much larger clone sits a single base away.

The chain employs TRBV5-1 and TRBJ1-6; the D gene is unclear. The sample was PBMCs. The clonotype was recovered from a man aged 40-55 years in good health and CMV-seronegative. The nucleotide sequence reads as follows: TGCGCCAGCAGCTTGACGCCCTCTCAGAATTCACCCCTCCACTTT. This gives the protein CASSLTPSQNSPLHF.